The T cell receptor (beta chain) described here comes from a study of shared clonotypes between healthy human individuals. The CDR3 consists of 13 residues. Per germline, CDR1 SGHTA and CDR2 FQGNSA. With 6 bases removed from V and 3 bases from J, the gap between germline ends came to 9 bases. Method: immunoSEQ multiplex PCR; TCRdb's copy keeps in-frame clones and lacks some. The table lists some 1 million clones, roughly 80% of them singletons, with approximately 1.5% in the top ten. This clone occurred once. This chain uses TRBV7-2 with TRBJ2-1, with a possible D match to TRBD2 (5 bases). Sequenced: memory CD4+ T cells sorted from blood. Subset reported: CD45RA-negative fraction. This sequence originates from a man aged 18 to 29 in good health. As DNA, the CDR3 is TGTGCCAGCAGGTCGACTAACTACAATGAGCAGTTCTTC. It codes for CASRSTNYNEQFF.